This passage covers 22 T cell receptor beta chains from one sample sequenced in a study of T cells in Graves' hyperthyroidism and ophthalmopathy. Researchers amplified the TCR beta CDR3 regions from RNA transcripts. The HTBI primer set served for first-round RT-PCR of the TCR CDR3. Each CDR3 protein is one row after TCRdb ran MiXCR on the multiplex PCR reads. The sample holds approximately 350,000 distinct CDR3 sequences, 13% to 15% seen once. Source material: blood. The receptors were sampled from a woman in her sixties or seventies with Graves' ophthalmopathy.

In its sample, this clonotype was seen many times. The DNA for the CDR3 is TGTGCCAGCAGCCAGAGGACAGGGTTTAACACCGGGGAGCTGTTTTTT. Amino acid sequence: CASSQRTGFNTGELFF. The gene calls are TRBV3-1 and TRBJ2-2; 8 bases are a match to TRBD1. This CDR3 is built from 16 residues. V shed 3 bases and J 2 bases; nucleotides not matched to a gene: 5. The germline CDR1 and CDR2 sequences are LGHDT and YNNKEL (reference sequence).

This clonotype was observed a few times. The J gene is TRBJ2-2, the V gene TRBV5-1; TRBD1 matches 10 bases. Germline assignment: CDR1 SGHRS and CDR2 YFSETQ. The CDR3 extends over 15 amino acids. V gave up 5 bases and J gave up 0 bases; unmatched junction bases: 1. This chain's CDR3 is CASRTGGANTGELFF. The CDR3 DNA reads as TGCGCCAGCAGGACAGGGGGCGCGAACACCGGGGAGCTGTTTTTT.

The chain recombines TRBV2 with TRBJ2-1, with 11 bases lining up with TRBD2. V lost 8 bases and J lost 5; bases outside the gene matches: 11. Germline V CDR1 and CDR2: SNHLY, FYNNEI. CDR3 size: 16 residues. The CDR3 DNA is TGTGCCAGCGCGTTTGGGGTAGCGGGAGGGGACAATGAGCAGTTCTTC. Its translation is CASAFGVAGGDNEQFF. Full variable domain (rest looked up from reference TRBV2 and TRBJ2-1): EPEVTQTPSHQVTQMGQEVILRCVPISNHLYFYWYRQILGQKVEFLVSFYNNEISEKSEIFDDQFSVERPDGSNFTLKIRSTKLEDSAMYFCASAFGVAGGDNEQFFGPGTRLTVL.

The chain recombines TRBV20-1 with TRBJ2-5; 7 bases map to TRBD1. The trim removed 5 bases at V and 5 bases at J, leaving 5 bases unmatched. The CDR3 contains 12 residues. Germline loops: CDR1 DFQATT, CDR2 SNEGSKA (reference sequence). CDR3 sequence (DNA): TGCAGTGCTCCTATCAGGGGGGAGACCCAGTACTTC. Amino acid sequence: CSAPIRGETQYF.

The rearrangement uses TRBV13 and TRBJ1-1; D is ambiguous. V was cut by 3 bases and J by 6 bases, with 11 bases left in between. Germline V gene lookup returns CDR1 PRHDT and CDR2 FYEKMQ (reference sequence). The CDR3 loop spans 13 amino acids. CDR3 nucleotides: TGTGCCAGCAGCTTGAGTGGGTGGGCTGAAGCTTTCTTT. This encodes CASSLSGWAEAFF.

Only a few counts were recorded for this clonotype. This sequence joins TRBV11-3 and TRBJ2-3; 8 bases match TRBD2. The CDR3 is 15 residues long. The J segment lost 5 bases and the V segment lost 1 base, leaving 5 bases of the junction unmatched. Germline V gives CDR1 SGHNT, CDR2 YENEEA. In DNA form, the CDR3 reads TGTGCCAGCAGCTTAGCGGGAGGGCCGAGAGATACGCAGTATTTT. Translated: CASSLAGGPRDTQYF.

In this sample, this clonotype turned up many times. This chain connects TRBV28 to TRBJ2-1; TRBD1 agrees at 9 bases. Germline V gene data show CDR1 as MDHEN and CDR2 as SYDVKM. This CDR3 is 15 amino acids long. The J segment lost 3 bases and the V segment lost 6 bases, leaving 6 bases of the junction unmatched. For the CDR3, the DNA is TGTGCCAGCAGCCCCGGGGACAGGGACTACAATGAGCAGTTCTTC. Amino acid sequence: CASSPGDRDYNEQFF.

This clonotype was seen ten or more times. The chain's CDR3 is CASSQRTGAGEVQYF. In DNA, the CDR3 is TGTGCCAGCAGCCAAAGGACAGGGGCGGGGGAGGTGCAGTACTTC. V gene TRBV3-1 combines with J gene TRBJ2-7; TRBD1 matches at 9 bases. Germline CDR1 and CDR2: LGHDT and YNNKEL (reference sequence). The CDR3 is made up of 15 amino acids. With 2 bases clipped from V and 9 bases from J, the junction kept 11 bases outside the gene matches.

This clonotype has just a few counts. This rearrangement joins TRBV25-1 to TRBJ2-7, with D perhaps TRBD1 or TRBD2 (5 bases each). This CDR3 spans 13 amino acids. CDR1 is MGHDK, CDR2 SYGVNS, per germline. V dropped 6 bases and J dropped 0 bases, with 9 bases sitting between them. The CDR3 nucleotides read TGTGCCAGCAGACGGGACGGCTCCTACGAGCAGTACTTC. The encoded protein is CASRRDGSYEQYF.

The V call is TRBV6-1, the J call TRBJ2-1; 8 nucleotides align to TRBD2. The CDR3 is 16 residues long. The germline gives CDR1 MNHNS, CDR2 SASEGT. J lost 7 bases, V lost 3 bases, and 11 bases had no gene match. CDR3 nucleotide sequence: TGTGCCAGCAGTGATGAACCGGGAGGGCCATGGAATGAGCAGTTCTTC. This sequence encodes CASSDEPGGPWNEQFF.

Comment on this clonotype: Possible read error: a much larger clone is one base away. The CDR3 sequence: CACSLDRVAEAFF. The CDR3 DNA is TGTGCCTGCAGTTTAGACCGGGTCGCTGAAGCTTTCTTT. The V and J genes are TRBV28 and TRBJ1-1; D is unclear. This CDR3 has 13 residues. Per germline, CDR1 MDHEN and CDR2 SYDVKM.

This clonotype was counted many times. The chain is built from TRBV6-1 and TRBJ2-2, with D maybe TRBD2 (6 bases). The length of the CDR3 is 14 residues. V lost 6 bases, J lost 3 bases, and 11 bases lay in between. CDR1 and CDR2 (germline): MNHNS, SASEGT. The CDR3, as DNA: TGTGCCAGCAGGCTGACTAGTGACACCGGGGAGCTGTTTTTT. Translating gives CASRLTSDTGELFF.

The V gene is TRBV19, the J gene TRBJ2-1; a possible D gene is TRBD1 (11 bases). CDR3 length: 19 amino acids. V lost 8 bases to trimming and J lost 5 bases, with 31 bases between them. The germline CDR1 and CDR2 sequences are LNHDA and SQIVND (reference sequence). The CDR3 protein is CASRDRGWSGRAGDNEQFF. CDR3 nucleotides: TGTGCCAGTCGGGACAGGGGGTGGAGCGGGAGGGCCGGTGACAATGAGCAGTTCTTC.

This clonotype was recorded at least ten times. V gene TRBV28 combines with J gene TRBJ1-2; D possibly corresponds to TRBD1 (6 bases). V was clipped by 2 bases and J by 2 bases, with 12 bases between them. CDR3 length: 15 residues. Germline CDR1 and CDR2: MDHEN and SYDVKM. CDR3 in DNA: TGTGCCAGCAGTTTAAGGGGGGGGCTGAACTATGGCTACACCTTC. Residues: CASSLRGGLNYGYTF.

In its sample, this clonotype was seen a few times. The chain couples TRBV14 to TRBJ2-1; TRBD2 aligns across 12 bases. The V segment lost 0 bases and the J segment 8 bases; nucleotides outside the gene matches: 8. Germline V CDR1 and CDR2: SGHDN, FVKESK. The CDR3 has 17 residues. CDR3 loop: CASSQDPLAGGLYEQFF. CDR3 nucleotide sequence: TGTGCCAGCAGCCAAGATCCTCTAGCGGGAGGGCTCTATGAGCAGTTCTTC.

On this clonotype itself: A much larger clone lies a single base off, so this may be a read error. The chain links TRBV12-3 or TRBV12-4 to TRBJ2-1, with 10 bases aligning to TRBD2. The CDR3 spans 15 residues. This CDR3 reads CASSLAGVLVNEQSF. For the CDR3, the DNA is TGTGCCAGCAGCCTAGCGGGAGTTCTAGTTAATGAGCAGTCCTTC.

Here the CDR3 reads CASSQGGRGNQPQHF. The CDR3 nucleotides are TGCGCCAGCAGCCAAGGGGGACGTGGCAATCAGCCCCAGCATTTT. The rearrangement joins TRBV4-1 to TRBJ1-5, with D tentatively TRBD1 (5 bases). The V gene lost 1 base and the J gene lost 2 bases, with 9 bases spanning the gap. The CDR3 runs to 15 residues. Looked up from germline, CDR1 is MGHRA and CDR2 is YSYEKL.

This clonotype has just a few counts. This rearrangement joins TRBV28 to TRBJ2-1; D is ambiguous. Germline-derived CDR1 and CDR2 are MDHEN and SYDVKM. V gave up 1 base and J gave up 7 bases, with 11 bases separating them. The CDR3 length is 14 residues. CDR3 sequence: CASSLSQLPNEQFF. The CDR3 DNA sequence: TGTGCCAGCAGTTTATCCCAGCTCCCGAATGAGCAGTTCTTC.

The chain is built from TRBV20-1 and TRBJ2-7; 10 nucleotides match TRBD2. Trimming took 6 bases from V and 0 from J; bases not matched to a gene: 8. From germline, CDR1 is DFQATT and CDR2 SNEGSKA (reference sequence). The CDR3 has 15 residues. DNA of the CDR3: TGCAGTGCACCACGGACTAGCGGACGCTCCTACGAGCAGTACTTC. As protein: CSAPRTSGRSYEQYF.

This clonotype appeared many times. This chain joins TRBV5-1 and TRBJ2-2; tentatively, D is TRBD2 (6 bases). Germline assignment: CDR1 SGHRS and CDR2 YFSETQ. CDR3 length equals 19 residues. The V gene lost 0 bases and the J gene lost 0 bases, with 18 bases spanning the gap. CDR3 sequence reads: CASSLEARKLASNTGELFF. Written as DNA, the CDR3 is TGCGCCAGCAGCTTGGAGGCAAGAAAACTAGCCTCGAACACCGGGGAGCTGTTTTTT.

This clonotype was picked up many times. The chain recombines TRBV7-2 with TRBJ2-1, with 8 bases aligning to TRBD2. From germline, CDR1 is SGHTA and CDR2 FQGNSA. This CDR3 comprises 15 residues. V gave up 5 bases and J gave up 4 bases; unmatched junction bases: 7. CDR3 loop: CASSPMGLGYNEQFF. CDR3 sequence (DNA): TGTGCCAGCAGCCCTATGGGACTAGGGTACAATGAGCAGTTCTTC.

This clonotype was observed many times. The chain uses TRBV12-3 or TRBV12-4 and TRBJ2-2, with 11 bases matching TRBD2. Trimming removed 6 bases from V and 4 bases from J; junction bases left unmatched: 1. The CDR3 sequence is 14 residues long. In DNA form, the CDR3 reads TGTGCCAGCAGAACTAGCGGGAGCACCGGGGAGCTGTTTTTT. Translating gives CASRTSGSTGELFF.